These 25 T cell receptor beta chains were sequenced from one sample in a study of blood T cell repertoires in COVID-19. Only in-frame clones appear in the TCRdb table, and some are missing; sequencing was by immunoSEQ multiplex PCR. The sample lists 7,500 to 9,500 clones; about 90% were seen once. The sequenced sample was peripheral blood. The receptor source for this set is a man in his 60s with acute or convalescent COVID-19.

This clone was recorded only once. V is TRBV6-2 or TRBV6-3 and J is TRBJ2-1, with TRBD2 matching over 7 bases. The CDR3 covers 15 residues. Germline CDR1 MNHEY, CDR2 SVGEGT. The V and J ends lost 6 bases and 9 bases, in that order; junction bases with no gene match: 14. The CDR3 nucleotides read TGTGCCAGCAGCACCGGGACTATAATTCGAGGTGAGCAGTTCTTC. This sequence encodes CASSTGTIIRGEQFF.

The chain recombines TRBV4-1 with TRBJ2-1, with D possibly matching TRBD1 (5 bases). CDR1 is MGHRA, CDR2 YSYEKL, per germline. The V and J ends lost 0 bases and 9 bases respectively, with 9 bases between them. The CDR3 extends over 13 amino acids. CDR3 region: CASSQDRVGEQFF. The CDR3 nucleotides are TGCGCCAGCAGCCAAGACAGGGTAGGTGAGCAGTTCTTC.

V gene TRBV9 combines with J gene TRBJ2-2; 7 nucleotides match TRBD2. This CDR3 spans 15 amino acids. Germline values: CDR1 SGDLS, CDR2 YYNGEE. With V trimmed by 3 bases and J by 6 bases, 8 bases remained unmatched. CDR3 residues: CASSEGGGVAGELFF. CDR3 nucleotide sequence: TGTGCCAGCAGCGAAGGCGGGGGAGTAGCCGGGGAGCTGTTTTTT.

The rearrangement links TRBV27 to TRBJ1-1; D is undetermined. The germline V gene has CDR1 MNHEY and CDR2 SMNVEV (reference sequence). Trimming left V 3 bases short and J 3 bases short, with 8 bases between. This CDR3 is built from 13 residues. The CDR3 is CASSFGRYTEAFF. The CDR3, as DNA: TGTGCCAGCAGTTTCGGGAGATACACTGAAGCTTTCTTT.

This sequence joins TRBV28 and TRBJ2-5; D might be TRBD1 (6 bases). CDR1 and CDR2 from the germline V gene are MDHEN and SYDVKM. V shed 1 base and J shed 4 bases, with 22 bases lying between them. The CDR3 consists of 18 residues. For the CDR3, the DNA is TGTGCCAGCAGTTTATCTCCTGTCAGGGGATTGGCGCGAGAGACCCAGTACTTC. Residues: CASSLSPVRGLARETQYF.

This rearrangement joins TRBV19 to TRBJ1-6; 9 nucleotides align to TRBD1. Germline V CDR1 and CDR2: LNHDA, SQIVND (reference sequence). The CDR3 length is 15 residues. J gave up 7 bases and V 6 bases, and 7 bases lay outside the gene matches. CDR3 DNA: TGTGCCAGTAGCCGGGACAGGGTGGAAAATTCACCCCTCCACTTT. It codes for CASSRDRVENSPLHF.

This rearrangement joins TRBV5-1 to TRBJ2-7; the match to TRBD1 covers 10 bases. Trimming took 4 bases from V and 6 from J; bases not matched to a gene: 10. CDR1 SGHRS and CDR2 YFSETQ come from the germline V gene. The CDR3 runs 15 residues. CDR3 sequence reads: CASSPWKDRGLEQYV. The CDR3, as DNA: TGCGCCAGCAGCCCCTGGAAAGACAGGGGGCTCGAGCAGTACGTC.

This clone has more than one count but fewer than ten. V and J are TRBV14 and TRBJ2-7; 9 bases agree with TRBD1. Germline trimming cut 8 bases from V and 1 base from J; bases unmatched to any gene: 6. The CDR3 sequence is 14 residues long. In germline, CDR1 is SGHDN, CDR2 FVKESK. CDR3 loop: CASRGTGRSYEQYF. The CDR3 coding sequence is TGTGCCAGCCGGGGGACAGGGAGGTCCTACGAGCAGTACTTC.

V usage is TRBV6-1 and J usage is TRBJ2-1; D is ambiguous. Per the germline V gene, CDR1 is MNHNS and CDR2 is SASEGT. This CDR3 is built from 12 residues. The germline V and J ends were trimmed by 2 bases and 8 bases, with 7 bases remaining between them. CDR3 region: CASSEYGYEQFF. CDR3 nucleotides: TGTGCCAGCAGTGAATACGGGTATGAGCAGTTCTTC.

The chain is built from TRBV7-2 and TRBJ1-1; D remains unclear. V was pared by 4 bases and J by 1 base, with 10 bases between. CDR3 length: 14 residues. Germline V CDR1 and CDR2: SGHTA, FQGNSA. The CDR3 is CASSSRRANTEAFF. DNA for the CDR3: TGTGCCAGCAGCTCGAGGAGGGCGAACACTGAAGCTTTCTTT. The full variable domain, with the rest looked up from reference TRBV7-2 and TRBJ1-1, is GAGVSQSPSNKVTEKGKDVELRCDPISGHTALYWYRQSLGQGLEFLIYFQGNSAPDKSGLPSDRFSAERTGGSVSTLTIQRTQQEDSAVYLCASSSRRANTEAFFGQGTRLTVV.

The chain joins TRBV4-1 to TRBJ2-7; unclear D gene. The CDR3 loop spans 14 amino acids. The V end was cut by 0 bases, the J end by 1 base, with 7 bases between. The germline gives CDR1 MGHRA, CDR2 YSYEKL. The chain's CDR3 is CASSQELSSYEQYV. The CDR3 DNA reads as TGCGCCAGCAGCCAAGAGCTCAGTTCCTACGAGCAGTACGTC.

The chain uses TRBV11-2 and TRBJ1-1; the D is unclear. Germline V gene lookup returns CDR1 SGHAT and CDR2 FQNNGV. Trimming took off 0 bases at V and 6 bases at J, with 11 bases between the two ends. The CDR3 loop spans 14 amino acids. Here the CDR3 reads CASSLDGEQPEAFF. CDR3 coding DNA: TGTGCCAGCAGCTTAGACGGGGAGCAGCCTGAAGCTTTCTTT.

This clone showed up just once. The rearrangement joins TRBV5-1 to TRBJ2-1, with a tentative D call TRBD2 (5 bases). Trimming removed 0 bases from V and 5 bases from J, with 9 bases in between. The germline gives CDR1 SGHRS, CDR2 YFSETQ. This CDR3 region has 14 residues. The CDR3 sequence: CASSLVVGNNEQFF. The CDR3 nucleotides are TGCGCCAGCAGCTTGGTCGTCGGGAACAATGAGCAGTTCTTC.

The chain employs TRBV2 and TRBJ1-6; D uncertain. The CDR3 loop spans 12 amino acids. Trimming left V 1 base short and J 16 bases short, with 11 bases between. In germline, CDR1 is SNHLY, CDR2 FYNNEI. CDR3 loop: CASSEDELALHF. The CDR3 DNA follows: TGTGCCAGCAGTGAAGATGAGTTAGCACTCCACTTT.

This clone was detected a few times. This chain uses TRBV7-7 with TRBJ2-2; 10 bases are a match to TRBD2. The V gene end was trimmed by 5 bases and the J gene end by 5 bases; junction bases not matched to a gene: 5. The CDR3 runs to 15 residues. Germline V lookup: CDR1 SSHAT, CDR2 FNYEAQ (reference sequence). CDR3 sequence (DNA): TGTGCCAGCAGCCCTAGCGGGGGAAGGACCGGGGAGCTGTTTTTT. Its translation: CASSPSGGRTGELFF.

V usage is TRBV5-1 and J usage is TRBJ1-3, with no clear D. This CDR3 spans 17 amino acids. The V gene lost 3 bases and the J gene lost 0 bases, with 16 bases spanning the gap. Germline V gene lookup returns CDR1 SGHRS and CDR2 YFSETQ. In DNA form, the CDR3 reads TGCGCCAGCAGCTCCCAGAGGGAGGACTTCTCTGGAAACACCATATATTTT. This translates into CASSSQREDFSGNTIYF.

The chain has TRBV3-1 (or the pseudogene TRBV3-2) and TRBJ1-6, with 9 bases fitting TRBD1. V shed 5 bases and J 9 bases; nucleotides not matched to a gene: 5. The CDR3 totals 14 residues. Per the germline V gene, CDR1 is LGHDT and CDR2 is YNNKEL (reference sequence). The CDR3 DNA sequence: TGTGCCAGCAGCGGACAGGGGAGAGGTTCACCCCTCCACTTT. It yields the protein CASSGQGRGSPLHF.

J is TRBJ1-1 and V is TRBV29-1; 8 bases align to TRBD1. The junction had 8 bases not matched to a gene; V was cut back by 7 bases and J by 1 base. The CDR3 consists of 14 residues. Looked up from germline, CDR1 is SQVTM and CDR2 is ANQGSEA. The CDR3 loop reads CSASDRGRNTEAFF. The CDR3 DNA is TGCAGCGCCTCCGACAGGGGTAGGAACACTGAAGCTTTCTTT.

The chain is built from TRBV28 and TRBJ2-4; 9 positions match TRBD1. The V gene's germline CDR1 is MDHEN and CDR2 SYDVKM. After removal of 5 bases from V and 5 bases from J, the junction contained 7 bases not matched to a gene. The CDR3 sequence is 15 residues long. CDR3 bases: TGTGCCAGCAGTACAGGGGGCGCGAGCCAAAACATTCAGTACTTC. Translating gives CASSTGGASQNIQYF.

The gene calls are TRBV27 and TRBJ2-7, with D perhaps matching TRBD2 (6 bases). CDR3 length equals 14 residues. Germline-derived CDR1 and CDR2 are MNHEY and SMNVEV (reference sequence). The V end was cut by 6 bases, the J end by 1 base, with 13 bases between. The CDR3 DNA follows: TGTGCCAGCAGCCCTAGGCTAGCGTCCTACGAGCAGTACTTC. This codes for CASSPRLASYEQYF.

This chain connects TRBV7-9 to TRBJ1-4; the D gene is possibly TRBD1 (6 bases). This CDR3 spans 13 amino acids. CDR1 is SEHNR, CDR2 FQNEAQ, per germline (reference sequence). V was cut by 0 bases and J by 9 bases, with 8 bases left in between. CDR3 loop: CASSLAQGQKLFF. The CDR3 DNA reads TGTGCCAGCAGCTTAGCACAGGGCCAAAAACTGTTTTTT.

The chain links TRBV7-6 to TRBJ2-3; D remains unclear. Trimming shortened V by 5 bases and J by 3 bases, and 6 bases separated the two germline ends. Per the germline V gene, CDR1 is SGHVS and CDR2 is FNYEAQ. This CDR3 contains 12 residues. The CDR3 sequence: CASSPRTDTQYF. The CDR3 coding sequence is TGTGCCAGCAGCCCCCGGACAGATACGCAGTATTTT. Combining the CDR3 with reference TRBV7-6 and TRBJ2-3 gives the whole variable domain GAGVSQSPRYKVTKRGQDVALRCDPISGHVSLYWYRQALGQGPEFLTYFNYEAQQDKSGLPNDRFSAERPEGSISTLTIQRTEQRDSAMYRCASSPRTDTQYFGPGTRLTVL.

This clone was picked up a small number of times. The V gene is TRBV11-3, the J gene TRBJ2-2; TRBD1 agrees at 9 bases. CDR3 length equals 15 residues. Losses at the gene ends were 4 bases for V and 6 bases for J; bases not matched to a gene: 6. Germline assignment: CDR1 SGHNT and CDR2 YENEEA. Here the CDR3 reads CASSSGTGRSGELFF. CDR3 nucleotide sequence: TGTGCCAGCAGCTCCGGGACAGGGAGGTCCGGGGAGCTGTTTTTT.

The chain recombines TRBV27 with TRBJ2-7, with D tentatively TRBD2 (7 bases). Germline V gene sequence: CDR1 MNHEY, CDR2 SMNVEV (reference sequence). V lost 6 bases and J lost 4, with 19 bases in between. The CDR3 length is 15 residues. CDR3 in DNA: TGTGCCAGCAGGACCAAACCGGGGGGCACATACGAGCAGTACTTC. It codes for CASRTKPGGTYEQYF.

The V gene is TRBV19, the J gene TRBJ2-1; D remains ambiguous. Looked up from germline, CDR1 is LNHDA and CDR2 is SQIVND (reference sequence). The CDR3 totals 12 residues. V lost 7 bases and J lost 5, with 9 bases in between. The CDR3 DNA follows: TGTGCCAGTAATCAATACAACAATGAGCAGTTCTTC. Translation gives CASNQYNNEQFF.